This T cell receptor (beta chain) was recovered during a study of shared clonotypes between healthy human individuals. Repertoires were generated with immunoSEQ multiplex PCR, while TCRdb's copy carries only in-frame clones and drops some. The sample comprises about a million clones, approximately 80% of which are singletons, and about 1.5% rests with the top ten. This clone was counted only a few times. V lost 2 bases and J lost 0, with 7 bases in between. The CDR3 runs to 13 residues. Germline CDR1 SQVTM, CDR2 ANQGSEA. The chain couples TRBV29-1 to TRBJ1-2, with D uncertain. This TCR came from a man younger than 35 in good health. Sequenced input: memory CD4+ T cells sorted from blood. Subset denoted: CD45RA-negative fraction. CDR3 DNA: TGCAGCGTTGAACCCCCAACTAACTATGGCTACACCTTC. The encoded protein is CSVEPPTNYGYTF.